This paragraph reports one T cell receptor beta chain. Its antigen is still unknown. CDR1 and CDR2 from the germline V gene are MDHEN and SYDVKM. The CDR3 contains 15 residues. Trimming took 6 bases from V and 2 from J, leaving 14 bases between them. The data stem from a study of T cells in Graves' hyperthyroidism and ophthalmopathy. Active moderate-to-severe ophthalmopathy, Clinical Activity Score at least 3, NOSPECS at least 4, under 3 months' duration. Clinical symptoms, serum thyroxine, TRAb, thyroid ultrasound and orbital computed tomography informed diagnoses. Amplification of TCR beta CDR3 regions used RNA as the template. The HTBI primer set was used in a first-round RT-PCR of the TCR CDR3. TCRdb processed the multiplex PCR reads anew with MiXCR; each CDR3 protein has one entry. The sample consists of 450,000 to 600,000 distinct CDR3 sequences, just under 20% of them appearing once. Whole-study results and caveats: Ophthalmopathy got predicted by the model a median approximately 6.4 months before its onset. Among thyroid clonotypes expanded above 0.001, most also appeared in blood.

This TCR derives from a man aged 35 to 55 with Graves' ophthalmopathy. The chain recombines TRBV28 with TRBJ1-5; no definite D call. Sequencing used blood. The CDR3 protein is CASSIYGGRNQPQHF. The CDR3 coding sequence is TGTGCCAGCAGCATTTACGGAGGCCGCAATCAGCCCCAGCATTTT.